The text below deals with one T cell receptor beta chain. No cognate antigen has been identified for it. No clone much larger than this one lies a single base away; base qualities are absent. The data belong to a study of response to subunit inactivated influenza vaccine (dated by TCRdb to the late 2010s). For the wider study: Deep quantitative T cell receptor repertoire profiling was used in the study to track responses to a trivalent subunit inactivated influenza vaccine.

The library was made by RT-PCR. TCRdb names Illumina HiSeq 2500 as the instrument used. TCRdb reprocessed the public reads (quality trimming at Q25 with fastp, clone calling with MiXCR) and kept in-frame beta chains. Each entry merges the rows of one CDR3 protein and shows their most common DNA and genes. The sample table holds roughly 620,000 distinct CDR3 sequences, of which about 11% were seen once. In total, the top ten clones hold approximately 10% of the sample. What the research found in general, with its limitations: According to the authors, only a limited number of new T cells may be recruited by each seasonal influenza vaccination.

Trimmed from V: 3 bases; trimmed from J: 2 bases; junction bases lacking a gene match: 4. From a lookup of the germline V gene (reference sequence), CDR1 and CDR2 are MNHEY and SMNVEV. The CDR3 measures 15 amino acids from cysteine to phenylalanine. Only the CDR3 DNA stays, 45 bases, in frame from base 1. This same sample was also part of a study on T cells expressing NK-cell markers. Per the second study: TCR beta cDNA libraries were made by 5'RACE template switching that added a universal primer site and unique molecular identifiers. In sorted CD3+CD56+NKG2C+, CD3+CD56+NKG2C- and CD3+CD56-NKG2C+ T-cell subsets from 8 or 9 donors, TCR beta-chain repertoires were profiled. Among the eight sequenced donors, seven were HCMV-seropositive and one was HCMV-seronegative. In several experiments an anti-gammadeltaTCR antibody was added to restrict sorting to alphabetaTCR-expressing T cells. In more than five donors, the dominant CD3+CD56+NKG2C+ clonotypes were found to rank among the top 10 CD8+ clonotypes and to make up roughly 1.0-7.0% of CD8+ T cells. Those dominant clonotypes were again the most abundant among CD3+CD56-NKG2C+ cells in a handful of donors, at roughly 28.3-65%. Whether the expanded NKG2C-expressing T cell clones were specific for HCMV antigens was left unclear. The study sequenced eight donors, all healthy volunteers chosen at random: three men and five women. HCMV-specific IgG was detected in serum with a commercial ELISA kit to determine HCMV serostatus. Peripheral blood mononuclear cells were isolated from blood by Ficoll density gradient centrifugation. Bulk peripheral blood T-cell repertoires were additionally sequenced from unsorted PBMC for roughly six donors. Synthesis of cDNA was primed from the TCR beta constant segment and was followed by two consecutive PCR amplification steps. Libraries were sequenced as 2 x 150 bp reads on Illumina HiSeq 2000/2500, MiSeq or NextSeq. Reads were demultiplexed and grouped by UMI with MIGEC, and clonotypes were assembled and quantified with MiTCR. To exclude erroneous sequences, any TCR cDNA sequence not supported by at least two reads was discarded. Downstream repertoire analysis used the tcR package, and clonotypes were matched across fractions by CDR3 nucleotide sequence plus V segment. VDJmatch was used to annotate antigen specificity against VDJdb, with one amino acid substitution in CDR3 permitted.

This receptor was taken from a man aged 50 to 60 who received an inactivated influenza vaccine. Donor details come from another sample of the same person, matched by shared clones. The chain joins TRBV27 to TRBJ2-1; 7 central bases correspond to TRBD2. The sample here was PBMCs from blood, taken on the day of vaccination. The CDR3 is CASSFVGLAYNEQFF. The DNA reads as follows: TGTGCCAGCAGTTTTGTCGGACTAGCCTACAATGAGCAGTTCTTC.